Listed below are T cell receptor beta chains from one sample, sequenced in a study of post-analysis software for immune sequencing data. TCRdb reprocessed the PCR reads via MiXCR and lists one record per CDR3 protein. The data show hundreds of thousands of distinct CDR3 sequences, with around 40% seen just once and about 12% held by the top ten. What was sequenced was blood. The receptors shown here come from a girl under 18 with multiple sclerosis. The CDR3 runs from the conserved cysteine through the conserved F or W. A D gene is named only where the DNA matches it firmly. Expanded clones get a size class; other rows say once, few or many, or leave the size out.

j_call	clone_size	d_call	v_call	cdr3_nt	cdr3_aa
TRBJ2-2	once	.	TRBV28	TGTGCCAGCAGAACCGGGGAGCTGTTTTTT	CASRTGELFF
TRBJ2-3	.	.	TRBV5-1	TGCGCCAGCAGGAGACCCGACACAGATACGCAGTATTTT	CASRRPDTDTQYF
TRBJ2-3	once	.	TRBV27	TGTGCCAGCAGTTTATTGTGGGGGATCCCAGATACGCAGTATTTT	CASSLLWGIPDTQYF
TRBJ2-3	few	TRBD2	TRBV5-1	TGCGCCAGCAGCTTACGGGAGGGCACAGATACGCAGTATTTT	CASSLREGTDTQYF
TRBJ2-1	.	TRBD2	TRBV2	TGTGCCAGCAGTGGACTAGCGTACAATGAGCAGTTCTTC	CASSGLAYNEQFF
TRBJ2-1	.	TRBD2	TRBV7-2	TGTGCCAGCACCACGTGGAGCGGGAGGGGTGAGCAGTTCTTC	CASTTWSGRGEQFF
TRBJ1-2	.	.	TRBV25-1	TGTGCCAGTACAGGGAACTATGGCTACACCTTC	CASTGNYGYTF
TRBJ2-1	.	TRBD2	TRBV5-6	TGTGCCAGCAGCTTGGGGACTAGCCACAATGAGCAGTTCTTC	CASSLGTSHNEQFF
TRBJ2-4	.	.	TRBV10-3	TGTGCCATCAGTGAGTTCAGGGACCTAGCCAAAAACATTCAGTACTTC	CAISEFRDLAKNIQYF
TRBJ1-1	once	.	TRBV4-3	TGCGCCAGCAGCCAAGACAGGTTTTCGGGGGTCGGCAAAAACACTGAAGCTTTCTTT	CASSQDRFSGVGKNTEAFF
TRBJ2-5	once	TRBD1	TRBV6-1	TGTGCCAGCAGTGAAGTTGCCCCAGGGGGTGCGTTTCTTGAGACCCAGTACTTC	CASSEVAPGGAFLETQYF
TRBJ2-5	few	TRBD2	TRBV20-1	TGCAGTGCCTTTAGCGGGAGCTCGGTCGGGGAGCAGTACTTC	CSAFSGSSVGEQYF
TRBJ2-1	.	TRBD1	TRBV4-1	TGCGCCAGCAGCCAAGATGCTGCCGACAGGGCCCATGAGCAGTTCTTC	CASSQDAADRAHEQFF
TRBJ2-4	few	TRBD2	TRBV15	TGTGCCACCAGCGATCTGGTGCTAGCGGGATCGCGGGAGCAGTACTTC	CATSDLVLAGSREQYF
TRBJ2-2	.	.	TRBV12-3/TRBV12-4	TGTGCCAGCAGTTTAACTGGAACGAACACCGGGGAGCTGTTTTTT	CASSLTGTNTGELFF
TRBJ2-1	.	TRBD2	TRBV18	TGTGCCAGCTCACCCCCTACCGGGACTAGCGGATACAATGAGCAGTTCTTC	CASSPPTGTSGYNEQFF
TRBJ2-6	.	.	TRBV5-1	TGCGCCAGCAAACTAGAGAGCTCTGGGGCCAACGTCCTGACTTTC	CASKLESSGANVLTF
TRBJ2-7	.	.	TRBV12-3/TRBV12-4	TGTGCCAGCACCTTGACGGCGAGCTCCTACGAGCAGTACTTC	CASTLTASSYEQYF
TRBJ1-5	.	.	TRBV28	TGTGCCAGCAGTTTTGACAGACAAAAAATTAGCAATCAGCCCCAGCATTTT	CASSFDRQKISNQPQHF
TRBJ1-2	once	TRBD1	TRBV27	TGTGCCAGCAGTGATCGACAGGGGCGGAGTTATGGCTACACCTTC	CASSDRQGRSYGYTF
TRBJ1-1	few	.	TRBV12-3/TRBV12-4	TGTGCCAGCAGTTTAGGGCGGGACACTGAAGCTTTCTTT	CASSLGRDTEAFF
TRBJ2-7	.	TRBD1	TRBV19	TGTGCCAGTAGCTTCGCGGGGACAGGGGAATACGAGCAGTACTTC	CASSFAGTGEYEQYF